This TCR beta chain derives from a study of blood T cell repertoires in COVID-19. Looking at the study overall: Whether acute or convalescent, the COVID-19 samples came from the United States, Italy and Spain. T cells, B-cell-depleted T cells, or PBMCs supplied cDNA or gDNA.

With respect to this clone: The junction differs from germline at one of its ends, possibly a read error.

Germline V gene lookup returns CDR1 PRHDT and CDR2 FYEKMQ (reference sequence). This CDR3 is 16 amino acids long. Original processing notes: Amplification of reference gene primers was used by the study to estimate nucleated cell counts. Clones were sequenced by immunoSEQ multiplex PCR, and TCRdb holds only the in-frame ones, with some missing. V and J calls and clone size are those listed in that table; D and trimming were worked out from the DNA. The table has about 36,000 clones, about 85% seen once. The chain has TRBV13 and TRBJ2-7, with TRBD2 identical over 10 bases. The material sequenced was peripheral blood. This TCR came from a man aged 55 to 70 with acute or convalescent COVID-19. CDR3 loop: CAGSSSLAGEQYEQYF. The CDR3 coding sequence is TGTGCCGGCAGCTCCAGCCTAGCGGGAGAGCAGTACGAGCAGTACTTC.